What follows are 19 T cell receptor beta chains derived from one specimen sequenced in a study of identical twins (dated by TCRdb to 2016 to 2017). To prepare the library, 5' RACE was applied. Data came from an Illumina HiSeq 2000. TCRdb trimmed the raw reads at Q25, called clones with MiXCR and kept productive beta chains. Duplicate CDR3 protein sequences are folded into a single record with the most common DNA and genes. This sample is represented by approximately 590,000 distinct CDR3 sequences; over 8.5% of them were singletons. The ten largest clonotypes hold roughly 3.2% of the sample. These records were also assigned to another study, of yellow fever vaccine responses in identical twins.

Sequencing was done on a sample of PBMCs. The receptors originated from a woman aged 18-29 years in good health.

The gene calls are TRBV7-9 and TRBJ2-7, with 10 bases fitting TRBD2. With 0 bases clipped from V and 7 bases from J, the junction kept 6 bases outside the gene matches. The CDR3 spans 15 residues. CDR1 is SEHNR and CDR2 is FQNEAQ in the germline V gene (reference sequence). The CDR3 region has the DNA TGTGCCAGCAGCTTAGCTTCTAGCGGGAGAGAGGAGCAGTACTTC. Translating gives CASSLASSGREEQYF.

This clonotype was detected many times. The J gene is TRBJ2-2, the V gene TRBV2, with TRBD2 matching 7 bases. Germline assignment: CDR1 SNHLY and CDR2 FYNNEI. This CDR3 is built from 15 residues. The V gene end was trimmed by 0 bases and the J gene end by 5 bases; junction bases not matched to a gene: 3. CDR3 in DNA: TGTGCCAGCAGTGAAGCGGGAGGGCCGACCGGGGAGCTGTTTTTT. This translates into CASSEAGGPTGELFF.

The V gene is TRBV5-1, the J gene TRBJ2-1; 14 bases align to TRBD2. The CDR3 contains 16 residues. Looked up from germline, CDR1 is SGHRS and CDR2 is YFSETQ. The trim removed 2 bases at V and 6 bases at J, leaving 4 bases unmatched. The CDR3 DNA reads TGCGCCAGCAGCTTCGGAGGGACTAGCGGGAGCAATGAGCAGTTCTTC. This gives the protein CASSFGGTSGSNEQFF.

This clonotype was seen ten or more times. The V and J genes are TRBV10-1 and TRBJ1-1; D is ambiguous. The CDR3 contains 19 residues. V was shortened by 3 bases and J by 5 bases, with 28 bases between the two germline ends. Germline values: CDR1 WNHNN, CDR2 SYGVQD (reference sequence). The CDR3 reads CASSERVQGKLTVGTEAFF. The CDR3 DNA reads as TGCGCCAGCAGTGAAAGGGTCCAAGGAAAACTAACTGTGGGGACTGAAGCTTTCTTT.

This clonotype was seen many times. This sequence joins TRBV4-3 and TRBJ2-3; TRBD2 matches 8 bases. V was clipped by 5 bases and J by 1 base; unmatched bases: 8. This CDR3 comprises 16 residues. Germline V CDR1 and CDR2: LGHNA, YSLEER. CDR3 loop: CASSETREARTDTQYF. The DNA of the CDR3 is TGCGCCAGCAGCGAAACGCGGGAGGCCCGCACAGATACGCAGTATTTT.

This clonotype was detected only a few times. This chain links TRBV7-3 with TRBJ2-1, with unresolved D. Trimming shortened V by 5 bases and J by 8 bases, and 16 bases separated the two germline ends. Germline V CDR1 and CDR2: SGHTA, FQGTGA. The CDR3 extends over 14 amino acids. CDR3 bases: TGTGCCAGCAGCCTCAGTCCAGAAAGGGATGAGCAGTTCTTC. Its protein product is CASSLSPERDEQFF.

This clonotype was counted only a few times. V usage is TRBV11-2 and J usage is TRBJ2-7, with 8 bases fitting TRBD1. J was trimmed by 6 bases and V by 3 bases; bases with no gene match: 7. The CDR3 is 14 amino acids. In germline, CDR1 is SGHAT, CDR2 FQNNGV. The CDR3 reads CASSFPDRGSEQYF. CDR3 coding DNA: TGTGCCAGCAGCTTTCCCGACAGGGGAAGCGAGCAGTACTTC.

This clonotype was detected many times. This chain links TRBV12-3 or TRBV12-4 with TRBJ1-5; no clear D gene. The germline V and J ends were trimmed by 6 bases and 6 bases, with 9 bases remaining between them. This CDR3 is built from 12 residues. The CDR3: CASSALAQPQHF. The CDR3 nucleotides read TGTGCCAGCAGCGCGCTGGCTCAGCCCCAGCATTTT.

About this clonotype: Its ends do not fully match the called genes, so a read error is possible. The gene calls are TRBV12-3 or TRBV12-4 and TRBJ2-7; 9 bases line up with TRBD1. This CDR3 has 15 amino acids. The CDR3 region has the DNA TGTGCCAGCAGTTTCGCCGGACAGGGGAAGGTCGAGCAGAACTTC. This translates into CASSFAGQGKVEQNF.

This clonotype was observed a handful of times. The chain combines TRBV5-1 with TRBJ2-2; the match to TRBD2 covers 9 bases. The CDR3 consists of 15 residues. The V and J ends lost 6 bases and 2 bases, in that order; junction bases with no gene match: 5. Germline V CDR1 and CDR2: SGHRS, YFSETQ. The CDR3 sequence is CASISGGTNTGELFF. The CDR3 coding sequence is TGCGCCAGCATCAGCGGGGGGACTAACACCGGGGAGCTGTTTTTT. Filled out from reference TRBV5-1 and TRBJ2-2, the complete variable domain reads KAGVTQTPRYLIKTRGQQVTLSCSPISGHRSVSWYQQTPGQGLQFLFEYFSETQRNKGNFPGRFSGRQFSNSRSEMNVSTLELGDSALYLCASISGGTNTGELFFGEGSRLTVL.

V gene TRBV4-1 combines with J gene TRBJ2-7; unclear D gene. Per the germline V gene, CDR1 is MGHRA and CDR2 is YSYEKL. This CDR3 has 13 residues. Trimming cost V 0 bases and J 3 bases, with 6 bases left between them. CDR3 DNA sequence: TGCGCCAGCAGCCAAGATAACAGCTACGAGCAGTACTTC. This codes for CASSQDNSYEQYF.

This clonotype showed up just a few times. This chain connects TRBV12-3 or TRBV12-4 to TRBJ2-7; the match to TRBD1 covers 10 bases. J lost 3 bases, V lost 6 bases, and 5 bases had no gene match. The CDR3 is made up of 14 amino acids. The CDR3 spells CASRTGQGIYEQYF. Written as DNA, the CDR3 is TGTGCCAGCAGAACGGGACAGGGGATCTACGAGCAGTACTTC.

J is TRBJ2-5 and V is TRBV20-1; TRBD2 aligns across 9 bases. CDR1 and CDR2 from the germline V gene are DFQATT and SNEGSKA (reference sequence). V gave up 2 bases and J gave up 2 bases; unmatched junction bases: 6. CDR3 length equals 15 residues. CDR3 DNA: TGCAGTGCTAGACTTAGCGGGGGATATCAAGAGACCCAGTACTTC. It yields the protein CSARLSGGYQETQYF.

The chain recombines TRBV6-5 with TRBJ2-7; TRBD2 agrees at 7 bases. The CDR3 covers 15 residues. CDR1 is MNHEY, CDR2 SVGAGI, per germline. V was clipped by 2 bases and J by 4 bases; unmatched bases: 8. The DNA for the CDR3 is TGTGCCAGCAGTTACCGGGAGGTGGTTTGGTACGAGCAGTACTTC. It codes for CASSYREVVWYEQYF.

As to this clonotype: Germline and junction disagree at one end, which may indicate a read error. The chain recombines TRBV5-6 with TRBJ2-2; D assignment may be TRBD1 or TRBD2 (6 bases each). From germline, CDR1 is SGHDT and CDR2 YYEEEE. The CDR3 covers 14 residues. As DNA, the CDR3 is TGTGCCAGCAGCCCCGGACAGCACGGCGGGGAGCTGCTTTTT. This translates into CASSPGQHGGELLF.

This clonotype appeared a few times. The V and J genes are TRBV7-8 and TRBJ2-1; D perhaps matches TRBD2 (6 bases). V was clipped by 5 bases and J by 15 bases, with 17 bases between them. The CDR3 length is 12 residues. Germline V CDR1 and CDR2: SGHVS, FQNEAQ. The CDR3 spells CASSPGLLDLFF. The CDR3 DNA follows: TGTGCCAGCAGCCCGGGACTCCTGGATTTGTTCTTC.

This clonotype was counted a few times. V and J are TRBV10-3 and TRBJ2-1; 12 positions match TRBD2. The CDR3 spans 17 residues. CDR1 and CDR2 (germline): ENHRY, SYGVKD. The V segment lost 0 bases and the J segment 6 bases; nucleotides outside the gene matches: 6. The chain's CDR3 is CAISESPTSGGPNEQFF. In nucleotides, the CDR3 is TGTGCCATCAGTGAGTCGCCGACTAGCGGGGGACCCAATGAGCAGTTCTTC.

The gene calls are TRBV3-1 and TRBJ2-1, with 12 bases lining up with TRBD2. Germline CDR1 and CDR2: LGHDT and YNNKEL (reference sequence). The J segment lost 1 base and the V segment lost 2 bases, leaving 3 bases of the junction unmatched. The CDR3 has 17 residues. CDR3 residues: CASSQWGLAGSYNEQFF. The CDR3 DNA sequence: TGTGCCAGCAGCCAATGGGGACTAGCGGGTTCCTACAATGAGCAGTTCTTC.

This clonotype was picked up a small number of times. The DNA of the CDR3 is TGCGCCAGCAGCTTGGTTACCGGGACAGGGGGTTGGGCAGATACGCAGTATTTT. Amino acids: CASSLVTGTGGWADTQYF. The chain has TRBV5-1 and TRBJ2-3, with 11 bases fitting TRBD1. Germline CDR1 and CDR2: SGHRS and YFSETQ. Trimming cost V 0 bases and J 4 bases; bases outside gene matches: 10. This CDR3 has 18 residues.